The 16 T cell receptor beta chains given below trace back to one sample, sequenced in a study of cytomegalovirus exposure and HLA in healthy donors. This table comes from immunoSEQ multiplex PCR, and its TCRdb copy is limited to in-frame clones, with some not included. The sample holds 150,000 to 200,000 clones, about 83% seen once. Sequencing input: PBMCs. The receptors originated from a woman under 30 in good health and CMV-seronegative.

The CDR3 spells CASSVGTGGLGYTF. The CDR3 DNA is TGTGCCAGCAGCGTAGGGACAGGGGGCCTTGGCTACACCTTC. The V and J genes are TRBV9 and TRBJ1-2; 11 bases fit TRBD1. This CDR3 has 14 residues. The germline CDR1 and CDR2 sequences are SGDLS and YYNGEE. The J segment lost 7 bases and the V segment lost 0 bases, leaving 2 bases of the junction unmatched.

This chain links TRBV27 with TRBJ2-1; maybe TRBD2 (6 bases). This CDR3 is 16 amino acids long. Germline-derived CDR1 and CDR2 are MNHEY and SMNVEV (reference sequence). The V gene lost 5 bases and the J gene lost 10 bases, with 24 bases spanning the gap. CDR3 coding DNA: TGTGCCAGCAGTCCCACGGTCTGGCGGGATAAGCCCGAGCAGTTCTTC. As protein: CASSPTVWRDKPEQFF.

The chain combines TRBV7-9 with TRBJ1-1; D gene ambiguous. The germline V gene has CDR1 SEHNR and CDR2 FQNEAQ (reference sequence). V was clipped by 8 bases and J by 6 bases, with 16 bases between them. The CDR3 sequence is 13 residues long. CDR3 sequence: CASALNQVPEAFF. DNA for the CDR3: TGTGCCAGCGCGTTAAACCAAGTACCTGAAGCTTTCTTT.

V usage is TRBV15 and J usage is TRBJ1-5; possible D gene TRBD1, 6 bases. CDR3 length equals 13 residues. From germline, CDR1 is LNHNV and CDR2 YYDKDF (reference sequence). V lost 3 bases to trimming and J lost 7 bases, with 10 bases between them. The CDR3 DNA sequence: TGTGCCACCAGCAGTTACAGGGTCCAGCCCCAGCATTTT. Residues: CATSSYRVQPQHF.

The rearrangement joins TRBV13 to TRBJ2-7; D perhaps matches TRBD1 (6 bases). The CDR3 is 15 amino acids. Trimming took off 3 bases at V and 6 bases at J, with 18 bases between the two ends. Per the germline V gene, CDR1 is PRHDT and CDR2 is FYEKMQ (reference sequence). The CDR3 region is CASSLSGEGLGEQYF. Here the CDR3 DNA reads TGTGCCAGCAGCTTGTCAGGGGAAGGCTTGGGCGAGCAGTACTTC. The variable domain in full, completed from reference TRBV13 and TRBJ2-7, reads AAGVIQSPRHLIKEKRETATLKCYPIPRHDTVYWYQQGPGQDPQFLISFYEKMQSDKGSIPDRFSAQQFSDYHSELNMSSLELGDSALYFCASSLSGEGLGEQYFGPGTRLTVT.

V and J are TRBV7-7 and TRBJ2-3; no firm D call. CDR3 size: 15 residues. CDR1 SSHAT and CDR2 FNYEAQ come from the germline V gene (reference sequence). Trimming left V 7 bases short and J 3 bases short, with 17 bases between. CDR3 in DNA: TGTGCCAGCACCTCTCATGGTCGAGCGACAGATACGCAGTATTTT. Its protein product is CASTSHGRATDTQYF.

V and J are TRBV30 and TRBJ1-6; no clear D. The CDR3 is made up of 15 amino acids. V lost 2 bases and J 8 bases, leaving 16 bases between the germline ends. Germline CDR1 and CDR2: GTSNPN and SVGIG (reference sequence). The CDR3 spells CAWSWSERRDSPLHF. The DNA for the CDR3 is TGTGCCTGGAGTTGGTCGGAAAGGAGGGATTCACCCCTCCACTTT.

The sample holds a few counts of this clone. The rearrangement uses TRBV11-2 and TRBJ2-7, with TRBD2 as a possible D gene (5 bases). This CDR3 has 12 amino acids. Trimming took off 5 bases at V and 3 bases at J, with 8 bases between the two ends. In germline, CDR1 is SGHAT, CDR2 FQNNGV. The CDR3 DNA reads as TGTGCCAGCAGCCAGGCGGGCTACGAGCAGTACTTC. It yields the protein CASSQAGYEQYF.

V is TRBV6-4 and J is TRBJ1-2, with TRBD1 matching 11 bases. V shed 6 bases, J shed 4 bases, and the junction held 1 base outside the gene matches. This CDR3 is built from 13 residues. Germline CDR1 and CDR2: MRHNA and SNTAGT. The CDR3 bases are TGTGCCAGCAGAGGACAGGGGGCCTATGGCTACACCTTC. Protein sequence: CASRGQGAYGYTF.

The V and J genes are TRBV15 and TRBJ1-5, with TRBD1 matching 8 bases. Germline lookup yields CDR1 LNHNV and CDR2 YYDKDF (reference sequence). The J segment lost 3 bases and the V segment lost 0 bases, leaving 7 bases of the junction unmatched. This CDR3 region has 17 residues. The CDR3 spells CATSRDRIQGVNQPQHF. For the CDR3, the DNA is TGTGCCACCAGCAGAGATCGGATACAGGGGGTCAATCAGCCCCAGCATTTT. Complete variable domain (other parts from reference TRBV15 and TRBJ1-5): DAMVIQNPRYQVTQFGKPVTLSCSQTLNHNVMYWYQQKSSQAPKLLFHYYDKDFNNEADTPDNFQSRRPNTSFCFLDIRSPGLGDTAMYLCATSRDRIQGVNQPQHFGDGTRLSIL.

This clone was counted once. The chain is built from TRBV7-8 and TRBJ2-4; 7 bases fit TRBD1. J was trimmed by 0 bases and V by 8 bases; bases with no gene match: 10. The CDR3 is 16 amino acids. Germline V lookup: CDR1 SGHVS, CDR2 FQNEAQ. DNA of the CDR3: TGTGCCAGCCAGGGTGGGAACAGGGGAGCCAAAAACATTCAGTACTTC. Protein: CASQGGNRGAKNIQYF. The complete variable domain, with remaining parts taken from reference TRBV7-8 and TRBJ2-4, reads GAGVSQSPRYKVAKRGQDVALRCDPISGHVSLFWYQQALGQGPEFLTYFQNEAQLDKSGLPSDRFFAERPEGSVSTLKIQRTQQEDSAVYLCASQGGNRGAKNIQYFGAGTRLSVL.

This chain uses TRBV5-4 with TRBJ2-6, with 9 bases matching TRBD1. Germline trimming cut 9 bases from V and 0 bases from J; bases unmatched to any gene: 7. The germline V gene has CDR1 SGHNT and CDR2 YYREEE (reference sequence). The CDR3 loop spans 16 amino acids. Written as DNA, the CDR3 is TGTGCCACCCAGACAGGGGGTAGCTCTGGGGCCAACGTCCTGACTTTC. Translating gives CATQTGGSSGANVLTF.

CDR3 DNA: TGTGCCAGCAGTTTCCCGGACACCACCAAGACCCAGTACTTC. Amino acids: CASSFPDTTKTQYF. This rearrangement joins TRBV28 to TRBJ2-5, with D perhaps TRBD1 (5 bases). CDR1 and CDR2 from the germline V gene are MDHEN and SYDVKM. This CDR3 is 14 amino acids long. V gave up 3 bases and J gave up 6 bases, with 14 bases separating them.

CDR3 nucleotides: TGTGCCAGCAGCTTATGGCCGACCGGGACAGGGGGCTCTCAGCCCCAGCATTTT. Its translation is CASSLWPTGTGGSQPQHF. The chain is built from TRBV7-2 and TRBJ1-5, with TRBD1 matching over 12 bases. Germline V gene data show CDR1 as SGHTA and CDR2 as FQGNSA. The CDR3 extends over 18 amino acids. V dropped 2 bases and J dropped 6; count of bases not matched to a gene: 11.

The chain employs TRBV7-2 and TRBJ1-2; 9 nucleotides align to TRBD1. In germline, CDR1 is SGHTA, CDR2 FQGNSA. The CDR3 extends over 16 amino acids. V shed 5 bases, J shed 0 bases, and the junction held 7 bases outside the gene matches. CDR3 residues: CASSLQGAMANYGYTF. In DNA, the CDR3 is TGTGCCAGCAGCCTACAGGGGGCCATGGCTAACTATGGCTACACCTTC.

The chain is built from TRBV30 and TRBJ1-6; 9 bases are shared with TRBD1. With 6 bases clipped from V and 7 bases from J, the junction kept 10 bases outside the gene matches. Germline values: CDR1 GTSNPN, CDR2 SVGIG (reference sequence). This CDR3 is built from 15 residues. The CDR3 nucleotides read TGTGCCTGCTCCCGGGACAGGGTCGAAAATTCACCCCTCCACTTT. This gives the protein CACSRDRVENSPLHF. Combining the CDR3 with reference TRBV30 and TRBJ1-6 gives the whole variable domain SQTIHQWPATLVQPVGSPLSLECTVEGTSNPNLYWYRQAAGRGLQLLFYSVGIGQISSEVPQNLSASRPQDRQFILSSKKLLLSDSGFYLCACSRDRVENSPLHFGNGTRLTVT.